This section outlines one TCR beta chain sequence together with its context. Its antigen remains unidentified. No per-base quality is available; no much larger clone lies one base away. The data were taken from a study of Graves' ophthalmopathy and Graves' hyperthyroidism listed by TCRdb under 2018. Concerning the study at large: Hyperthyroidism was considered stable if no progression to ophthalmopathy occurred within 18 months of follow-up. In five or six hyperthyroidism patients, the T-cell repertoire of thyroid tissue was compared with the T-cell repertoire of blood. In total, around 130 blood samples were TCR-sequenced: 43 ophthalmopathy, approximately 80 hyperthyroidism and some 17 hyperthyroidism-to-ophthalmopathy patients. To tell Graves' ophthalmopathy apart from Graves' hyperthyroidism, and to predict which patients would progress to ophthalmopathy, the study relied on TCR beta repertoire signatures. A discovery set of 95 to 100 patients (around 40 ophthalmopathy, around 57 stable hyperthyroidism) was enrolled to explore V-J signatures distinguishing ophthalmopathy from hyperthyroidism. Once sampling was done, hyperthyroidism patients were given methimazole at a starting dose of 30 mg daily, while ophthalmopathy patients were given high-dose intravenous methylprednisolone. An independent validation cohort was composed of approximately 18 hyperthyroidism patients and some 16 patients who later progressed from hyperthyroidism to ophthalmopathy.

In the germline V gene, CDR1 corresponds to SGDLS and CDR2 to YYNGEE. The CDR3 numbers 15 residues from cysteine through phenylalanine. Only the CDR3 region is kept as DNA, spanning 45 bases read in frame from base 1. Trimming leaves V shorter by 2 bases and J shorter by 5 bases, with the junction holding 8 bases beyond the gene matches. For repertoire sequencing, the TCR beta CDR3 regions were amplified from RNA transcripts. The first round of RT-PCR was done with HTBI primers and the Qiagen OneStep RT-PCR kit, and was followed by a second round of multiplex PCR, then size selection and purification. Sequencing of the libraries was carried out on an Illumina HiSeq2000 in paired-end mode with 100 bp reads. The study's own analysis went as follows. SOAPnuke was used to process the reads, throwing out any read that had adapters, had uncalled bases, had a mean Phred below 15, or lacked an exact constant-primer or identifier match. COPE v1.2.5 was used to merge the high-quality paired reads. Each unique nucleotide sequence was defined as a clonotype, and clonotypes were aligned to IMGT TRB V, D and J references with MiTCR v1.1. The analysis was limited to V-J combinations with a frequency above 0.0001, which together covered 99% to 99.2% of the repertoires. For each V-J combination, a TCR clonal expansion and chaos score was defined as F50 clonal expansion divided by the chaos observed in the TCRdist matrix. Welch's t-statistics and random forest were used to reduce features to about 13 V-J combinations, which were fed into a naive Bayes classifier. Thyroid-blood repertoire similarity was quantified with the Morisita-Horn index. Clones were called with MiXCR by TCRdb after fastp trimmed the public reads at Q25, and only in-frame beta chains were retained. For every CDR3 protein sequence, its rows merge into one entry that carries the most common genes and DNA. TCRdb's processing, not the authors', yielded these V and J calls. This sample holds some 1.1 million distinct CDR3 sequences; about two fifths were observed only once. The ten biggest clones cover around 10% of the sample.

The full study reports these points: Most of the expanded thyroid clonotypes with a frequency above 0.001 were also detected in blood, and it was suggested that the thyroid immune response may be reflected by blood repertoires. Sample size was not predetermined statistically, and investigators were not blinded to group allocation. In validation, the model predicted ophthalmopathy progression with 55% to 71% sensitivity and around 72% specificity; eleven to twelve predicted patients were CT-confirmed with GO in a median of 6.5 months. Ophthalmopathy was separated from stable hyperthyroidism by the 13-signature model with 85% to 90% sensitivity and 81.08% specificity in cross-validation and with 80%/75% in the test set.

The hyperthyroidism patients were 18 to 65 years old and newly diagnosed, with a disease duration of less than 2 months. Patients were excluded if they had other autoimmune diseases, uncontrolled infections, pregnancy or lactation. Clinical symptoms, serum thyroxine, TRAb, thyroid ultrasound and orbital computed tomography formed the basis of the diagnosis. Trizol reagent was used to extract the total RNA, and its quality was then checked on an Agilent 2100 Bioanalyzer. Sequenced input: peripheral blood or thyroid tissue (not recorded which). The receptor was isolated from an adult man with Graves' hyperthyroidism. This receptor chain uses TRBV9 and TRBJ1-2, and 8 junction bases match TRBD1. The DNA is TGTGCCAGCAGCGTGGGGACAGGTGGCGGGTATGGCTACACCTTC. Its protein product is CASSVGTGGGYGYTF.